The 23 T cell receptor beta chains below all came from one sample that was sequenced in a study of shared clonotypes between healthy human individuals. The naive CD8 subset, CD45RO-negative cells positively selected for CCR7, excluded terminally differentiated effector memory CD45RA+ cells. The data were produced by immunoSEQ multiplex PCR, yet TCRdb's version contains in-frame clones alone and is incomplete. The table lists just over 2,000,000 clones, about 95% of them singletons. Specimen: naive CD8+ T cells sorted from blood. The source is a man aged 18 to 29 in good health.

V and J are TRBV29-1 and TRBJ2-5; D gene ambiguous. This CDR3 is built from 13 residues. Germline V lookup: CDR1 SQVTM, CDR2 ANQGSEA. V shed 1 base and J shed 6 bases, with 12 bases lying between them. CDR3 in DNA: TGCAGCGTTGAAGGGATAGGTGCCAAGACCCAGTACTTC. Translated: CSVEGIGAKTQYF.

The chain has TRBV4-3 and TRBJ2-7, with 9 bases matching TRBD2. Trimming cost V 2 bases and J 1 base; bases outside gene matches: 12. This CDR3 has 18 residues. Germline V gene data show CDR1 as LGHNA and CDR2 as YSLEER. Here the CDR3 reads CASSQLLVAGEMSYEQYF. The CDR3 DNA reads TGCGCCAGCAGCCAACTACTTGTAGCGGGAGAAATGTCCTACGAGCAGTACTTC.

This clone appeared a single time. The chain has TRBV5-6 and TRBJ2-7; D remains unclear. CDR3 size: 14 residues. Per the germline V gene, CDR1 is SGHDT and CDR2 is YYEEEE. V shed 0 bases and J shed 3 bases, with 10 bases lying between them. DNA for the CDR3: TGTGCCAGCAGCTTGGATGGCGACCTCTACGAGCAGTACTTC. Residues: CASSLDGDLYEQYF.

With regard to this clone: Other DNA sequences in the same sample also yield this CDR3. The genes are TRBV6-5 and TRBJ2-1; possibly TRBD2 for D (6 bases). Germline CDR1 is MNHEY and CDR2 is SVGAGI. Trimming removed 5 bases at V and 0 bases at J, with 11 bases between. The CDR3 has 15 residues. CDR3 residues: CASSISGSSYNEQFF. The CDR3 DNA is TGTGCCAGCAGTATTAGCGGAAGCTCCTACAATGAGCAGTTCTTC.

The CDR3 loop reads CASSLDGWGSQETQYF. CDR3 nucleotides: TGTGCCAGCAGCTTAGACGGTTGGGGGTCCCAAGAGACCCAGTACTTC. V and J are TRBV7-9 and TRBJ2-5; D is perhaps TRBD1 or TRBD2 (5 bases each). Trimming stripped 1 base from V and 1 base from J, with 13 bases between. This CDR3 region has 16 residues. The germline V gene encodes CDR1 SEHNR and CDR2 FQNEAQ (reference sequence).

This clone is a singleton in its sample. This same CDR3 is encoded by further DNA sequences in the sample. V gene TRBV4-1 combines with J gene TRBJ2-5; no firm D call. In germline, CDR1 is MGHRA, CDR2 YSYEKL. The CDR3 is 13 residues long. Trimming removed 0 bases at V and 3 bases at J, with 5 bases between. The CDR3 region is CASSQDREETQYF. DNA of the CDR3: TGCGCCAGCAGCCAAGATCGTGAAGAGACCCAGTACTTC.

For the CDR3, the DNA is TGTGCAAGTCGCTTAGTCCTAGCGGCACAAGAGACCCAGTACTTC. Translating gives CASRLVLAAQETQYF. The V gene is TRBV12-2, the J gene TRBJ2-5; TRBD2 was called by the table and not checked on the DNA. TRBV12-2 is labeled a pseudogene. The CDR3 totals 15 residues.

Concerning this clone itself: Other DNA sequences of this sample code for an identical CDR3. The rearrangement links TRBV27 to TRBJ2-7; D not resolved. The CDR3 is made up of 13 amino acids. V was cut by 0 bases and J by 3 bases, with 6 bases left in between. Germline loops: CDR1 MNHEY, CDR2 SMNVEV (reference sequence). CDR3 amino acids: CASSLSPSYEQYF. The CDR3 DNA is TGTGCCAGCAGTTTATCCCCTAGCTACGAGCAGTACTTC.

V is TRBV29-1 and J is TRBJ1-2; D is perhaps TRBD1 (5 bases). Trimming removed 4 bases from V and 2 bases from J, with 20 bases in between. Germline CDR1 reads SQVTM; CDR2 reads ANQGSEA. The CDR3 runs 16 residues. The CDR3, as DNA: TGCAGCGTTGTGTCGTACGGGGCGCGGGACAACTATGGCTACACCTTC. Its translation: CSVVSYGARDNYGYTF.

To note about this clone: This may be a read error: a much more frequent sequence differs by one nucleotide. The same CDR3 is also encoded by other DNA sequences in this sample. The rearrangement uses TRBV5-6 and TRBJ1-1; no reliable D call. CDR3 length: 12 residues. V was cut by 2 bases and J by 3 bases, with 5 bases left in between. Germline V gene sequence: CDR1 SGHDT, CDR2 YYEEEE. CDR3 residues: CASSFGDTEAFF. In DNA, the CDR3 is TGTGCCAGCAGCTTCGGTGACACTGAAGCTTTCTTT.

This chain links TRBV4-2 with TRBJ1-6; D is unclear. Germline-derived CDR1 and CDR2 are LGHNA and YNFKEQ. This CDR3 spans 16 amino acids. V dropped 0 bases and J dropped 7 bases, with 13 bases sitting between them. CDR3 in DNA: TGTGCCAGCAGCCAAGAAAAGGGTCAGCTGAATTCACCCCTCCACTTT. Residues: CASSQEKGQLNSPLHF.

The gene calls are TRBV14 and TRBJ1-2; D remains unclear. In germline, CDR1 is SGHDN, CDR2 FVKESK. The germline V and J ends were trimmed by 4 bases and 4 bases, with 10 bases remaining between them. CDR3 length: 13 residues. For the CDR3, the DNA is TGTGCCAGCAGCCCAACGGGAGTCTATGGCTACACCTTC. It is translated as CASSPTGVYGYTF.

The chain links TRBV10-3 to TRBJ1-1, with D possibly being TRBD1 (6 bases). Germline V CDR1 and CDR2: ENHRY, SYGVKD. CDR3 length: 13 residues. Between the trimmed V and J ends, which lost 2 bases and 6 bases, there was a span of 10 bases. The CDR3: CAISEPGGAEAFF. The CDR3 nucleotides read TGTGCCATCAGTGAGCCTGGGGGCGCTGAAGCTTTCTTT.

This rearrangement joins TRBV5-6 to TRBJ1-4; no clear D. Trimming took 3 bases from V and 4 from J, leaving 10 bases between them. This CDR3 contains 14 residues. Germline CDR1 SGHDT, CDR2 YYEEEE. CDR3 region: CASSSSGFNEKLFF. The DNA of the CDR3 is TGTGCCAGCAGCTCCAGCGGCTTTAATGAAAAACTGTTTTTT.

The rearrangement uses TRBV11-2 and TRBJ2-7; D is uncertain. In germline, CDR1 is SGHAT, CDR2 FQNNGV. The length of the CDR3 is 15 residues. Trimming took off 2 bases at V and 0 bases at J, with 11 bases between the two ends. In nucleotides, the CDR3 is TGTGCCAGCAGCTTATCCCCGGACGGCTCCTACGAGCAGTACTTC. This sequence encodes CASSLSPDGSYEQYF.

The chain uses TRBV6-1 and TRBJ1-4; TRBD1 aligns across 8 bases. Unmatched junction bases numbered 3, after V lost 2 bases and J lost 4 bases. The CDR3 is 15 amino acids. Germline CDR1 MNHNS, CDR2 SASEGT. The CDR3: CASSEPTGGNEKLFF. The CDR3 coding sequence is TGTGCCAGCAGTGAACCTACAGGGGGTAATGAAAAACTGTTTTTT.

Of note for this clone: Within the sample, other DNA sequences also encode this same CDR3. This sequence joins TRBV20-1 and TRBJ2-3; D remains unclear. Germline CDR1 and CDR2: DFQATT and SNEGSKA (reference sequence). This CDR3 is built from 11 residues. Trimming pared 0 bases from V and 3 bases from J, leaving 1 base between. The CDR3 coding sequence is TGCAGTGCTAGAGAGACAGATACGCAGTATTTT. Amino acid sequence: CSARETDTQYF.

This rearrangement joins TRBV7-2 to TRBJ1-1; 9 bases are shared with TRBD1. This CDR3 contains 16 residues. V trimming: 3 bases; J trimming: 5 bases; junction bases outside the gene matches: 10. In germline, CDR1 is SGHTA, CDR2 FQGNSA. The CDR3 is CASSFPSGTGKTEAFF. The CDR3 DNA follows: TGTGCCAGCAGCTTCCCGTCCGGGACAGGGAAGACTGAAGCTTTCTTT.

This clone was detected only a few times. CDR3 sequence reads: CASTPFGGNYGYTF. CDR3 bases: TGTGCCAGTACCCCATTCGGGGGAAACTATGGCTACACCTTC. The chain joins TRBV19 to TRBJ1-2, with D possibly matching TRBD1 (5 bases). Germline values: CDR1 LNHDA, CDR2 SQIVND (reference sequence). Between the trimmed V and J ends, which lost 7 bases and 2 bases, there was a span of 14 bases. The CDR3 has 14 residues.

The chain combines TRBV19 with TRBJ2-1; D is possibly TRBD2 (6 bases). CDR3 length: 15 residues. V was clipped by 2 bases and J by 3 bases, with 11 bases between them. Germline V CDR1 and CDR2: LNHDA, SQIVND (reference sequence). The CDR3 region is CASSIPASVYNEQFF. CDR3 coding DNA: TGTGCCAGTAGTATACCAGCTAGCGTCTACAATGAGCAGTTCTTC.

This chain uses TRBV14 with TRBJ1-1, with D perhaps matching TRBD1 (6 bases). Germline V gene lookup returns CDR1 SGHDN and CDR2 FVKESK. Deletions cut 4 bases from V and 6 bases from J, with 15 bases between. The CDR3 sequence is 14 residues long. In nucleotides, the CDR3 is TGTGCCAGCAGCCGCTCCCTAGGGGGATCTGAAGCTTTCTTT. It is translated as CASSRSLGGSEAFF.

This chain links TRBV10-1 with TRBJ2-3; D may be TRBD2 (6 bases). Germline V gives CDR1 WNHNN, CDR2 SYGVQD (reference sequence). CDR3 size: 14 residues. Trimming shortened V by 3 bases and J by 5 bases, and 12 bases separated the two germline ends. This CDR3 is CASSDWGLGDTQYF. CDR3 coding DNA: TGCGCCAGCAGTGATTGGGGACTTGGAGATACGCAGTATTTT.

To note about this clone: Other DNA sequences in the same sample also yield this CDR3. This chain joins TRBV9 and TRBJ2-5; D ambiguous. The CDR3 is 14 amino acids. Per the germline V gene, CDR1 is SGDLS and CDR2 is YYNGEE. V shed 0 bases and J shed 5 bases, with 11 bases lying between them. The CDR3 region has the DNA TGTGCCAGCAGCGTAGCTGGTGGCTTGGAGACCCAGTACTTC. Amino acids: CASSVAGGLETQYF.